This TCR beta chain was sequenced during a study of control samples from healthy donors and cancer patients. Profiled with immunoSEQ multiplex PCR; TCRdb holds only in-frame clones, not every one. This table has about 120,000 clones, 92% appearing once. The origin of this receptor is a man younger than 30 in good health. Sequenced: blood.

The CDR3 loop reads CASSLGALLGTYEQYF. The CDR3 DNA sequence: TGCGCCAGCAGCTTGGGAGCTCTACTTGGGACCTACGAGCAGTACTTC. The rearrangement links TRBV5-1 to TRBJ2-7; D gene uncertain. The CDR3 sequence is 16 residues long. With 0 bases removed from V and 2 bases from J, the gap between germline ends came to 15 bases. Looked up from germline, CDR1 is SGHRS and CDR2 is YFSETQ.